Listed here are 17 T cell receptor beta chains from one sample, sequenced in a study of cytomegalovirus exposure and HLA in healthy donors. The study ran its PCR with 60 Vbeta and 13 Jbeta primers. Profiled with immunoSEQ multiplex PCR; TCRdb holds only in-frame clones, not every one. The repertoire includes roughly 61,000 clones, 70% to 90% of them detected once, and more than 1.3% sits in the top ten. The sample consisted of PBMCs. These receptors were collected from a man aged 25-40 years in good health and CMV-seropositive.

V gene TRBV9 combines with J gene TRBJ2-2; D might be TRBD1 (6 bases). The CDR3 runs to 16 residues. Germline values: CDR1 SGDLS, CDR2 YYNGEE. Between the trimmed V and J ends, which lost 2 bases and 5 bases, there was a span of 16 bases. CDR3 sequence reads: CASSVFRDTLTGELFF. The CDR3 DNA follows: TGTGCCAGCAGCGTTTTCCGGGACACTCTGACCGGGGAGCTGTTTTTT.

The gene calls are TRBV27 and TRBJ2-1; D ambiguous. Germline V CDR1 and CDR2: MNHEY, SMNVEV (reference sequence). The ends were cut back, 6 bases at V and 4 bases at J, with 13 bases in the middle. The CDR3 is 14 residues long. CDR3 sequence reads: CASRRNGGYNEQFF. DNA of the CDR3: TGTGCCAGCAGGCGGAACGGTGGTTACAATGAGCAGTTCTTC.

V usage is TRBV6-6 and J usage is TRBJ1-6, with D perhaps TRBD1 (6 bases). Per germline, CDR1 MNHNY and CDR2 SVGAGI (reference sequence). The V end lost 5 bases, the J end lost 4 bases, and 15 bases lay between the germline ends. CDR3 length equals 16 residues. The CDR3 loop is CASSGDNRPYNSPLHF. Written as DNA, the CDR3 is TGTGCCAGCAGTGGGGACAATCGACCTTATAATTCACCCCTCCACTTT.

In this sample, this clone turned up a few times. CDR3 in DNA: TGTGCCAGCAGCGACAGGGGAACGGATGGCTACACCTTC. Protein sequence: CASSDRGTDGYTF. The chain is built from TRBV27 and TRBJ1-2; 8 nucleotides match TRBD1. In germline, CDR1 is MNHEY, CDR2 SMNVEV (reference sequence). V trimming: 6 bases; J trimming: 6 bases; junction bases outside the gene matches: 6. The CDR3 runs to 13 residues.

The chain is built from TRBV15 and TRBJ1-4; tentatively, D is TRBD1 (5 bases). CDR3 length: 12 amino acids. Trimming took off 3 bases at V and 13 bases at J, with 12 bases between the two ends. Germline assignment: CDR1 LNHNV and CDR2 YYDKDF (reference sequence). The chain's CDR3 is CATSSPGYGLFF. CDR3 DNA: TGTGCCACCAGCAGCCCAGGGTACGGACTGTTTTTT.

This clone is a singleton in its sample. The V and J genes are TRBV9 and TRBJ2-7; TRBD1 might be the D (5 bases). The CDR3 has 13 residues. Between the trimmed V and J ends, which lost 4 bases and 0 bases, there was a span of 8 bases. From germline, CDR1 is SGDLS and CDR2 YYNGEE. CDR3 residues: CASSPGFSYEQYF. In nucleotides, the CDR3 is TGTGCCAGCAGCCCAGGGTTCTCCTACGAGCAGTACTTC.

This clone has only one observation. The chain links TRBV7-6 to TRBJ2-5; maybe TRBD1 (6 bases). Trimming took off 3 bases at V and 5 bases at J, with 10 bases between the two ends. There are 13 residues in the CDR3. Germline CDR1 reads SGHVS; CDR2 reads FNYEAQ. This CDR3 reads CASSFNREETQYF. The CDR3 DNA follows: TGTGCCAGCAGCTTTAACAGGGAGGAGACCCAGTACTTC.

The gene calls are TRBV11-2 and TRBJ1-3; D is uncertain. CDR1 is SGHAT and CDR2 is FQNNGV in the germline V gene. There are 14 residues in the CDR3. Trimming pared 1 base from V and 8 bases from J, leaving 12 bases between. CDR3 nucleotides: TGTGCCAGCAGCTTAGGGACGGCGCGGGACACCATATATTTT. Amino acid sequence: CASSLGTARDTIYF.

In this sample, this clone turned up once. V gene TRBV2 combines with J gene TRBJ2-5; 7 nucleotides align to TRBD2. Germline loops: CDR1 SNHLY, CDR2 FYNNEI. Trimming at V came to 6 bases and at J to 0 bases, leaving 10 bases not matched to a gene. CDR3 length equals 16 residues. The CDR3 region has the DNA TGTGCCAGCAGGGCAACACTTCTAGCGGACCAAGAGACCCAGTACTTC. Translating it yields CASRATLLADQETQYF.

The chain combines TRBV10-1 with TRBJ2-1, with D perhaps matching TRBD2 (5 bases). The CDR3 extends over 12 amino acids. Germline assignment: CDR1 WNHNN and CDR2 SYGVQD (reference sequence). Trimming cost V 6 bases and J 12 bases, with 15 bases left between them. The CDR3: CASRDDIGRQFF. CDR3 coding DNA: TGCGCCAGCAGGGATGACATTGGGAGGCAGTTCTTC.

The rearrangement uses TRBV19 and TRBJ2-7; D is possibly TRBD1 (6 bases). Trimming removed 5 bases at V and 4 bases at J, with 15 bases between. The CDR3 is 14 amino acids. CDR1 is LNHDA, CDR2 SQIVND, per germline (reference sequence). DNA for the CDR3: TGTGCCAGTAGTCGACAGGAAGGGTTTTACGAGCAGTACTTC. Translated: CASSRQEGFYEQYF.

This chain links TRBV7-9 with TRBJ2-7, with 8 bases that match TRBD1. Germline CDR1 and CDR2: SEHNR and FQNEAQ (reference sequence). The length of the CDR3 is 15 residues. J was trimmed by 1 base and V by 4 bases; bases with no gene match: 6. CDR3 coding DNA: TGTGCCAGCAGCTCAACCGGGACAGGATCCTACGAGCAGTACTTC. This encodes CASSSTGTGSYEQYF.

This chain links TRBV19 with TRBJ2-7; 11 bases fit TRBD2. J gave up 1 base and V 6 bases, and 5 bases lay outside the gene matches. The CDR3 consists of 15 residues. Germline V lookup: CDR1 LNHDA, CDR2 SQIVND (reference sequence). CDR3: CASSPTSGTSYEQYF. Written as DNA, the CDR3 is TGTGCCAGTAGCCCGACTAGCGGGACGTCCTACGAGCAGTACTTC.

The genes are TRBV7-6 and TRBJ2-7, with D perhaps TRBD1 (6 bases). Trimming removed 1 base at V and 2 bases at J, with 12 bases between. This CDR3 has 15 amino acids. CDR1 and CDR2 from the germline V gene are SGHVS and FNYEAQ. DNA of the CDR3: TGTGCCAGCAGCTTAGGGGCAGGGGCAGCCTACGAGCAGTACTTC. This codes for CASSLGAGAAYEQYF.

The gene calls are TRBV6-1 and TRBJ1-2; D ambiguous. There are 15 residues in the CDR3. V lost 0 bases and J 2 bases, leaving 10 bases between the germline ends. The germline V gene encodes CDR1 MNHNS and CDR2 SASEGT. For the CDR3, the DNA is TGTGCCAGCAGTGAAGCTTCTGGAGGGAACTATGGCTACACCTTC. Translated: CASSEASGGNYGYTF.

V and J are TRBV28 and TRBJ2-1, with 7 bases matching TRBD2. After removal of 4 bases from V and 7 bases from J, the junction contained 16 bases not matched to a gene. The CDR3 consists of 17 residues. CDR1 is MDHEN, CDR2 SYDVKM, per germline. This CDR3 reads CASSSPWERGFGNEQFF. CDR3 nucleotides: TGTGCCAGCAGTTCCCCCTGGGAGCGGGGATTTGGTAATGAGCAGTTCTTC.

The rearrangement uses TRBV7-2 and TRBJ2-1; TRBD2 matches at 8 bases. The CDR3 totals 14 residues. Trimming took 1 base from V and 8 from J; bases not matched to a gene: 4. CDR1 SGHTA and CDR2 FQGNSA come from the germline V gene. The CDR3: CASSLEGLAYEQFF. Here the CDR3 DNA reads TGTGCCAGCAGCTTAGAAGGACTAGCATATGAGCAGTTCTTC.